These 9 T cell receptor beta chains came from one sample sequenced in a study of cytomegalovirus exposure and HLA in healthy donors. PCR employed 60 Vbeta and 13 Jbeta primers. Assay: immunoSEQ multiplex PCR; the TCRdb copy retains only in-frame clones and omits some. The listing records some 30,000 clones. Material for sequencing was PBMCs. These receptors were taken from a woman aged 40 to 50 in good health and CMV-seropositive.

V gene TRBV12-5 combines with J gene TRBJ1-1; possibly TRBD1 for D (5 bases). V lost 1 base, J lost 9 bases, and 21 bases lay in between. From germline, CDR1 is LGHNT and CDR2 FRNRAP. The CDR3 sequence is 16 residues long. The CDR3 reads CASGLDPGGAATQAFF. CDR3 DNA sequence: TGTGCTAGTGGTTTGGACCCGGGAGGGGCCGCTACCCAAGCTTTCTTT.

The V and J genes are TRBV2 and TRBJ2-1; 7 bases are shared with TRBD2. V lost 8 bases, J lost 6 bases, and 10 bases stayed unmatched. The CDR3 contains 14 residues. From germline, CDR1 is SNHLY and CDR2 FYNNEI. CDR3 sequence (DNA): TGTGCCAGCTTCGCGGGAGAATTTAGCAATGAGCAGTTCTTC. Protein: CASFAGEFSNEQFF.

V and J are TRBV6-5 and TRBJ1-1, with D uncertain. Germline V gene lookup returns CDR1 MNHEY and CDR2 SVGAGI. The V end lost 6 bases, the J end lost 1 base, and 3 bases lay between the germline ends. This CDR3 is 11 amino acids long. CDR3 loop: CASSRNTEAFF. CDR3 DNA: TGTGCCAGCAGCAGGAACACTGAAGCTTTCTTT.

The chain combines TRBV6-5 with TRBJ1-1, with TRBD1 as a possible D gene (5 bases). This CDR3 region has 14 residues. Per the germline V gene, CDR1 is MNHEY and CDR2 is SVGAGI. The germline V and J ends were trimmed by 0 bases and 1 base, with 6 bases remaining between them. CDR3 sequence: CASSYSGGNTEAFF. For the CDR3, the DNA is TGTGCCAGCAGTTACTCGGGGGGGAACACTGAAGCTTTCTTT.

The rearrangement uses TRBV30 and TRBJ2-5, with 7 bases matching TRBD1. Germline lookup yields CDR1 GTSNPN and CDR2 SVGIG (reference sequence). J was trimmed by 0 bases and V by 3 bases; bases with no gene match: 4. The CDR3 is made up of 14 amino acids. The CDR3 DNA follows: TGTGCCTGGAGAGGCAGGGGGAACCAAGAGACCCAGTACTTC. Its translation is CAWRGRGNQETQYF. Full variable domain (remainder filled in from reference TRBV30 and TRBJ2-5): SQTIHQWPATLVQPVGSPLSLECTVEGTSNPNLYWYRQAAGRGLQLLFYSVGIGQISSEVPQNLSASRPQDRQFILSSKKLLLSDSGFYLCAWRGRGNQETQYFGPGTRLLVL.

This chain joins TRBV29-1 and TRBJ2-5; tentatively, D is TRBD2 (6 bases). Trimming stripped 3 bases from V and 4 bases from J, with 12 bases between. Germline CDR1 SQVTM, CDR2 ANQGSEA. The CDR3 runs to 13 residues. CDR3 bases: TGCAGCGTTGATTCTCTAGCGCCAGAGACCCAGTACTTC. It yields the protein CSVDSLAPETQYF. Using reference TRBV29-1 and TRBJ2-5 for the parts outside the CDR3, the full variable domain is SAVISQKPSRDICQRGTSLTIQCQVDSQVTMMFWYRQQPGQSLTLIATANQGSEATYESGFVIDKFPISRPNLTFSTLTVSNMSPEDSSIYLCSVDSLAPETQYFGPGTRLLVL.

The chain recombines TRBV9 with TRBJ2-3, with TRBD2 matching over 8 bases. Germline V gene data show CDR1 as SGDLS and CDR2 as YYNGEE. The CDR3 contains 15 residues. V gave up 0 bases and J gave up 4 bases; unmatched junction bases: 4. The CDR3 region has the DNA TGTGCCAGCAGCGTAGACGGGAGGGGTTCAGATACGCAGTATTTT. It encodes CASSVDGRGSDTQYF.

This sequence joins TRBV18 and TRBJ2-2; 9 bases are a match to TRBD2. V lost 2 bases, J lost 4 bases, and 2 bases stayed unmatched. The CDR3 has 15 amino acids. Germline values: CDR1 KGHSH, CDR2 LQKENI. CDR3 bases: TGTGCCAGCTCACCAGCACTAGCGGGCACCGGGGAGCTGTTTTTT. It translates to CASSPALAGTGELFF.

The chain recombines TRBV9 with TRBJ2-5; 12 nucleotides line up with TRBD2. Germline V gene lookup returns CDR1 SGDLS and CDR2 YYNGEE. The CDR3 covers 16 residues. V shed 0 bases and J 5 bases; nucleotides not matched to a gene: 5. The CDR3 loop is CASSVVLAGGFETQYF. CDR3 DNA sequence: TGTGCCAGCAGCGTAGTACTAGCGGGAGGTTTTGAGACCCAGTACTTC.